These 23 T cell receptor beta chains were all obtained from the same sample, sequenced in a study of identical twins (dated by TCRdb to 2016 to 2017). Library preparation was by 5' RACE. Sequencer: Illumina HiSeq 2000. TCRdb trimmed the raw reads at Q25, called clones with MiXCR and kept productive beta chains. Under each unique CDR3 protein, matching rows form one entry showing the most common genes and DNA. For this sample there are 350,000 to 400,000 distinct CDR3 sequences; roughly 9% appear just once. The ten biggest clones cover 7.5% to 9.5% of the sample. Sequencing was carried out using naive T cells sorted from blood. The cell subset or site tag for this specimen amounts to: cells isolated with a human naive T-cell isolation kit. The receptor source for this set is a woman aged 45-60 years in good health.

As concerns this clonotype: One junction end disagrees with the germline gene, perhaps due to a read error. The genes are TRBV4-1 and TRBJ2-1, with D perhaps given as TRBD1 or TRBD2 (5 bases each). The CDR3 is made up of 15 amino acids. Looked up from germline, CDR1 is MGHRA and CDR2 is YSYEKL. As DNA, the CDR3 is TGCGCCAGAAGCCAAGTAAGAGAGGGACACAATGAGCAGTTCTTC. It translates to CARSQVREGHNEQFF.

The chain couples TRBV2 to TRBJ2-7, with D unclear. In germline, CDR1 is SNHLY, CDR2 FYNNEI. The germline V and J ends were trimmed by 6 bases and 0 bases, with 15 bases remaining between them. This CDR3 comprises 15 residues. The CDR3 region has the DNA TGTGCCAGCAGCCCCGTGGCAGATCCCTCCTACGAGCAGTACTTC. This translates into CASSPVADPSYEQYF.

The chain is built from TRBV20-1 and TRBJ2-7; D not certain. CDR3 size: 12 residues. Between the trimmed V and J ends, which lost 5 bases and 2 bases, there was a span of 10 bases. Germline CDR1 DFQATT, CDR2 SNEGSKA (reference sequence). In DNA form, the CDR3 reads TGCAGTGCTGGTAGGGCCCCCTACGAGCAGTACTTC. Translated: CSAGRAPYEQYF.

This chain connects TRBV4-1 to TRBJ2-3; 9 nucleotides line up with TRBD2. Germline V gives CDR1 MGHRA, CDR2 YSYEKL. The CDR3 extends over 15 amino acids. The V gene end was trimmed by 3 bases and the J gene end by 6 bases; junction bases not matched to a gene: 7. The CDR3 DNA reads as TGCGCCAGCAGCCAGATAGCGGGAGTTCGGGATACGCAGTATTTT. This translates into CASSQIAGVRDTQYF.

The genes are TRBV5-1 and TRBJ2-1, with 8 bases fitting TRBD2. This CDR3 has 17 residues. J gave up 4 bases and V 4 bases, and 13 bases lay outside the gene matches. From germline, CDR1 is SGHRS and CDR2 YFSETQ. The CDR3 bases are TGCGCCAGCAGCCTCTGGGGGGGTAGCGGGAATTACAATGAGCAGTTCTTC. The encoded protein is CASSLWGGSGNYNEQFF.

The chain combines TRBV6-1 with TRBJ1-2; tentatively, D is TRBD1 (6 bases). This CDR3 comprises 14 residues. CDR1 and CDR2 from the germline V gene are MNHNS and SASEGT. V was clipped by 5 bases and J by 3 bases, with 13 bases between them. DNA of the CDR3: TGTGCCAGCAGTTTCCGGGACAAAGACTATGGCTACACCTTC. Its translation: CASSFRDKDYGYTF.

This clonotype was observed a handful of times. J is TRBJ2-6 and V is TRBV29-1; possible D gene TRBD2, 5 bases. Germline V gene sequence: CDR1 SQVTM, CDR2 ANQGSEA. This CDR3 spans 13 amino acids. Trimming removed 5 bases from V and 0 bases from J, with 5 bases in between. In DNA, the CDR3 is TGCAGCGTTCGGGACTCTGGGGCCAACGTCCTGACTTTC. This encodes CSVRDSGANVLTF.

This clonotype was recorded at least ten times. CDR3 DNA sequence: TGCGCCAGCGGACAGTCGAACACCGGGGAGCTGTTTTTT. Protein sequence: CASGQSNTGELFF. This chain uses TRBV10-1 with TRBJ2-2; tentative D call: TRBD1 (6 bases). Trimming stripped 8 bases from V and 0 bases from J, with 7 bases between. The CDR3 loop spans 13 amino acids. Germline V gives CDR1 WNHNN, CDR2 SYGVQD (reference sequence).

This clonotype appeared a single time. The chain carries TRBV3-1 and TRBJ2-1, with 8 bases lining up with TRBD2. The CDR3 consists of 16 residues. V dropped 0 bases and J dropped 4; count of bases not matched to a gene: 5. The germline gives CDR1 LGHDT, CDR2 YNNKEL (reference sequence). CDR3 loop: CASSQDRLARYNEQFF. In nucleotides, the CDR3 is TGTGCCAGCAGCCAAGATCGACTAGCGCGGTACAATGAGCAGTTCTTC.

This clonotype was seen a handful of times. The chain combines TRBV6-5 with TRBJ2-4; 13 bases map to TRBD2. Germline-derived CDR1 and CDR2 are MNHEY and SVGAGI. With V trimmed by 6 bases and J by 8 bases, 13 bases remained unmatched. This CDR3 spans 17 amino acids. CDR3 sequence: CASSTLAGGLHRDIQYF. The DNA for the CDR3 is TGTGCCAGCAGCACACTAGCGGGAGGGCTACATAGGGACATTCAGTACTTC.

This clonotype occurred many times. This rearrangement joins TRBV5-1 to TRBJ1-5; 7 bases align to TRBD1. The CDR3 has 13 residues. With 0 bases clipped from V and 6 bases from J, the junction kept 0 bases outside the gene matches. Looked up from germline, CDR1 is SGHRS and CDR2 is YFSETQ. The CDR3 is CASSLDRGQPQHF. CDR3 DNA: TGCGCCAGCAGCTTGGACAGGGGTCAGCCCCAGCATTTT.

This chain connects TRBV20-1 to TRBJ1-2, with 7 bases fitting TRBD1. V trimming: 0 bases; J trimming: 8 bases; junction bases outside the gene matches: 9. CDR3 size: 14 residues. Per germline, CDR1 DFQATT and CDR2 SNEGSKA (reference sequence). In DNA form, the CDR3 reads TGCAGTGCTAGAGACAATTCGGACAGGAGCGGCTACACCTTC. Residues: CSARDNSDRSGYTF.

This clonotype was counted between two and nine times. The chain has TRBV12-3 or TRBV12-4 and TRBJ2-5; D is ambiguous. The germline V and J ends were trimmed by 0 bases and 2 bases, with 13 bases remaining between them. The CDR3 length is 16 residues. CDR3 loop: CASSLAGQLRQETQYF. The CDR3, as DNA: TGTGCCAGCAGTTTAGCCGGCCAGCTCCGGCAAGAGACCCAGTACTTC.

This clonotype was counted at least ten times. V gene TRBV2 combines with J gene TRBJ2-7; D not resolved. There are 11 residues in the CDR3. Germline V gene lookup returns CDR1 SNHLY and CDR2 FYNNEI. V lost 3 bases and J 4 bases, leaving 4 bases between the germline ends. CDR3 in amino acids: CASSDKYEQYV. CDR3 in DNA: TGTGCCAGCAGTGATAAGTACGAGCAGTACGTC.

This clonotype has more than one count but fewer than ten. The chain has TRBV13 and TRBJ2-7; 8 nucleotides align to TRBD1. This CDR3 comprises 15 residues. With V trimmed by 5 bases and J by 0 bases, 6 bases remained unmatched. Per germline, CDR1 PRHDT and CDR2 FYEKMQ (reference sequence). This CDR3 is CASSRRDRTSYEQYV. The DNA for the CDR3 is TGTGCCAGCAGCAGGAGGGACAGGACCTCCTACGAGCAGTACGTC.

This clonotype was found many times. The chain carries TRBV5-1 and TRBJ2-2, with D perhaps assigned TRBD1 or TRBD2 (5 bases each). CDR3 size: 14 residues. Per the germline V gene, CDR1 is SGHRS and CDR2 is YFSETQ. V lost 5 bases to trimming and J lost 2 bases, with 10 bases between them. The CDR3 DNA sequence: TGCGCCAGCAGTCGGGACGGCAACACCGGGGAGCTGTTTTTT. It encodes CASSRDGNTGELFF.

This clonotype was counted ten times or more. The chain combines TRBV30 with TRBJ2-3; 9 nucleotides agree with TRBD2. The V and J ends lost 2 bases and 2 bases, in that order; junction bases with no gene match: 2. Germline CDR1 GTSNPN, CDR2 SVGIG (reference sequence). The CDR3 spans 14 residues. CDR3 bases: TGTGCCTGGAGTTTAGCGGGAGCCACAGATACGCAGTATTTT. This translates into CAWSLAGATDTQYF.

Only a few counts were recorded for this clonotype. One end of the junction does not line up with germline, which may come from a read error. V is TRBV7-2 and J is TRBJ1-2; D is unclear. In germline, CDR1 is SGHTA, CDR2 FQGNSA. The CDR3 loop spans 10 amino acids. The CDR3 protein is CASSLIRIVF. The CDR3 nucleotides read TGTGCCAGCAGCTTAATTCGGATAGTCTTC.

The chain links TRBV29-1 to TRBJ2-5; perhaps TRBD1 as D (7 bases). CDR1 is SQVTM, CDR2 ANQGSEA, per germline. CDR3 size: 13 residues. V was clipped by 8 bases and J by 4 bases, with 17 bases between them. The CDR3 reads CSLRDSALETQYF. The CDR3 DNA is TGCAGCCTGCGGGACAGCGCTTTAGAGACCCAGTACTTC.

The chain recombines TRBV30 with TRBJ1-2, with D possibly being TRBD1 (5 bases). Deletions cut 0 bases from V and 10 bases from J, with 12 bases between. Germline V gene lookup returns CDR1 GTSNPN and CDR2 SVGIG (reference sequence). CDR3 length: 12 amino acids. The CDR3 loop reads CAWSVTDLAYTF. CDR3 nucleotide sequence: TGTGCCTGGAGTGTGACAGATTTGGCCTACACCTTC.

The chain carries TRBV6-2 or TRBV6-3 and TRBJ2-1; D gene ambiguous. V dropped 2 bases and J dropped 3 bases, with 14 bases sitting between them. The CDR3 is made up of 16 amino acids. Looked up from germline, CDR1 is MNHEY and CDR2 is SVGEGT. CDR3 nucleotides: TGTGCCAGCAGTTACAGGAGTCGGGCGGTCTACAATGAGCAGTTCTTC. Its translation: CASSYRSRAVYNEQFF.

This clonotype showed up many times. The chain employs TRBV4-2 and TRBJ2-7; D gene unclear. V lost 5 bases to trimming and J lost 7 bases, with 9 bases between them. The CDR3 is 11 residues long. Germline V CDR1 and CDR2: LGHNA, YNFKEQ. The CDR3 DNA reads TGTGCCAGCAGCGCCCGTGGGGAGCAGTACTTC. Translation: CASSARGEQYF.

The sample holds a few counts of this clonotype. The V and J genes are TRBV11-2 and TRBJ2-7; D is undetermined. The V gene lost 0 bases and the J gene lost 9 bases, with 15 bases spanning the gap. CDR1 SGHAT and CDR2 FQNNGV come from the germline V gene. The CDR3 is 14 residues long. The CDR3 here is CASSLDRQTIRQYV. CDR3 DNA: TGTGCCAGCAGCTTAGACCGACAAACAATAAGGCAGTACGTC.